This T cell receptor (beta chain) was observed in a study of T cell clonality in common variable immunodeficiency (dated by TCRdb to 2013 to 2016). Ten or more counts support this clone. The antigen it binds to is not known. The CDR3 end is not reached by the read, which stops 3 residues before it; the germline J gene fills it in. For sequencing, equivalent amounts of genomic DNA were input from CVID and control samples. For every sample, a 60 bp segment covering the rearranged TCRbeta CDR3 region was amplified and then sequenced. The immunoSEQ assay, a bias-corrected multiplex PCR combined with high-throughput sequencing, was used to amplify TCRbeta. The original pipeline was this. Each unique nucleotide sequence was treated as a clone and annotated with V, D and J genes, copy number and frequency. Sequences were labeled productive if in frame, and non-productive if out of frame or containing stop codons. As previously described, clonality was calculated on the basis of Shannon's entropy. The predicted amino acid sequences of productive clones were used to derive the mean CDR3 Kyte-Doolittle hydropathy. Scaled V gene usage was hierarchically clustered using Manhattan distance and complete linkage with the R hclust function. Sharing of clones by CDR3 amino acid sequence was evaluated by resampling 12 repertoires per group over 100 rounds. The repertoires were searched for about 68 published EBV-specific TCRbeta sequences and almost 250 published CMV-specific TCRbeta sequences. Analysis left out a couple of CVID samples that produced under 10,000 sequences, so 40 to 45 CVID repertoires remained. As stored in TCRdb, this immuneACCESS dataset retains in-frame rearrangements with V and J assigned. A fraction of the clones does not appear; measured against another copy, unresolved V genes explain less than half of the discrepancy, and the remainder lacks a known reason. The V and J calls and the clone size are those of that table, but D and trimming were determined from the DNA. The sample records roughly 30,000 clones, none occurring a single time. Jointly, the top ten make up around 3% of the sample.

CVID was diagnosed by standard criteria: serum IgG, IgA and/or IgM reduced below normal range, plus specific antibody deficiency. There were roughly 45 subjects in the CVID group (roughly 15 female and around 30 male), ranging in age from about 9 to 65 years, with a mean age of roughly 39. Most CVID patients and most healthy controls were of Caucasian heritage. Replacement immunoglobulin therapy had been administered to all CVID subjects for at least one year at the time of study participation. When blood was collected, none of the CVID subjects were ill or on immunomodulatory or immunosuppressive medication. Heparinized peripheral whole blood samples of about 4.5 to 8.5 ml were obtained from each donor. TCRbeta CDR3 repertoires were sequenced from genomic DNA of adults with common variable immune deficiency (CVID) and healthy adult controls. Diluted blood was subjected to density centrifugation over Hypaque 1077 or Ficoll-Paque for isolation of peripheral blood mononuclear cells. Genomic DNA was obtained from unsorted mononuclear cells through either Qiagen column purification or a centrifugation-based method.

Paper-wide results and their limitations: CVID subjects shared fewer TCRbeta clones with each other than healthy controls did (p < 0.0001). Correlations between repertoire features and clinical complications were limited by patient heterogeneity within the CVID cohort. According to the authors, figuring out what caused the increased clonality in CVID would require sequencing the repertoires of T cell subpopulations. Even though DNA input was equal, the average per sample came to 82,000 or so unique sequences for controls compared with about 31,547 for CVID samples. Increased TCRbeta clonality was found in CVID subjects compared with healthy controls (t-test p = 0.018), with the increase being most characteristic of about a third of subjects. Fewer deletions and N-nucleotide insertions were reportedly observed in CVID TCRbeta sequences, and highly modified clones with 13 or more V deletions were reportedly absent from CVID TCRbeta sequences.

From its cysteine to its phenylalanine, the CDR3 spans 14 amino acids. Of the CDR3's DNA, 33 bases were read; they are in frame from base 1. Taken from the germline V gene, the CDR1 and CDR2 loops are SGHVS and FNYEAQ. Trimming accounts for 5 bases at V and 5 bases at J, while the number of junction bases matched to no gene is 7. This receptor chain uses TRBV7-6 and TRBJ2-5, with 8 central nucleotides matching TRBD1. The TCR sequence derives from a human donor with common variable immunodeficiency. The specimen sequenced was peripheral blood mononuclear cells. CDR3 DNA, as far as it was read: TGTGCCAGCAGCCTGGACAGGGTTTTTGAGACC. This gives the protein CASSLDRVFET. The entire CDR3 reads CASSLDRVFETQYF.